This TCR beta chain emerged from a study of T cells in Graves' hyperthyroidism and ophthalmopathy. General study results and limits: Most clonotypes expanded in thyroid above 0.001 were likewise present in blood.

The table lists this clonotype with many counts. Antigen: not known. Exclusion of patients followed from uncontrolled infection, other autoimmune disease, pregnancy or lactation. From RNA transcripts, TCR beta CDR3 regions were amplified. HTBI primers were employed in a first-round RT-PCR of the TCR CDR3. TCRdb processed the multiplex PCR reads anew with MiXCR; each CDR3 protein has one entry. Among 350,000 or so distinct CDR3 sequences, under 25% were seen once, and the ten largest hold over 40%. The CDR3 extends over 16 amino acids. Germline CDR1 reads SGHNT; CDR2 reads YENEEA. The ends were cut back, 1 base at V and 4 bases at J, with 11 bases in the middle.

This sequence originates from a woman in her fifties or sixties with Graves' hyperthyroidism. Sample: blood. The chain combines TRBV11-3 with TRBJ2-6, with a tentative D call TRBD2 (5 bases). CDR3 sequence reads: CASSLVAGSGANVLTF. Here the CDR3 DNA reads TGTGCCAGCAGCTTAGTTGCGGGCTCCGGGGCCAACGTCCTGACTTTC.